This T cell receptor (beta chain) came from a study of beta chain features in type 1 diabetes. This clone was detected only a few times. Germline V CDR1 and CDR2: SGHNT, YENEEA. CDR3 size: 14 residues. With V trimmed by 3 bases and J by 3 bases, 1 base remained unmatched. Expressed TCRB transcripts were sequenced because the isolated RNA had all been reverse transcribed beforehand. Only in-frame clones appear in the TCRdb table, and some are missing; sequencing was by immunoSEQ multiplex PCR. The table has more than 110,000 clones, less than 9% seen once. Cells sorted by CD45RO/CCR7/CD25/CD127/CD95/CD27 comprised CD4+ naive, central memory, regulatory and stem cell-like memory cells.

The TCR was taken from a woman aged 25 to 39 in good health. V is TRBV11-3 and J is TRBJ1-1; the match to TRBD1 covers 10 bases. The material sequenced was central memory CD4+ T cells from blood. CDR3 sequence: CASSFGTGDTEAFF. CDR3 nucleotide sequence: TGTGCCAGCAGCTTTGGGACAGGGGACACTGAAGCTTTCTTT.